This T cell receptor beta chain was retrieved from a study of blood T cell repertoires in COVID-19. Study summary: The United States, Italy and Spain provided the acute and convalescent COVID-19 samples. In each case, the material was cDNA or gDNA derived from T cells, B-cell-depleted T cells, or PBMCs.

In the original processing: Nucleated cell number was recorded as an estimate derived from reference gene primer amplification. Method: immunoSEQ multiplex PCR; TCRdb's copy keeps in-frame clones and lacks some. V and J calls and clone size come straight from that table; D and trimming were deduced from the DNA. This table holds about 180,000 clones, less than 90% found once. Losses at the gene ends were 5 bases for V and 1 base for J; bases not matched to a gene: 5. The germline V gene encodes CDR1 PRHDT and CDR2 FYEKMQ (reference sequence). The CDR3 totals 15 residues. This TCR derives from a man younger than 30 with active or convalescent COVID-19. Sequences were obtained from peripheral blood. The chain recombines TRBV13 with TRBJ2-7, with TRBD2 matching 10 bases. CDR3 sequence (DNA): TGTGCCAGCAGCCCGACTAGCGGGCGATCCTACGAGCAGTACTTC. It translates to CASSPTSGRSYEQYF.